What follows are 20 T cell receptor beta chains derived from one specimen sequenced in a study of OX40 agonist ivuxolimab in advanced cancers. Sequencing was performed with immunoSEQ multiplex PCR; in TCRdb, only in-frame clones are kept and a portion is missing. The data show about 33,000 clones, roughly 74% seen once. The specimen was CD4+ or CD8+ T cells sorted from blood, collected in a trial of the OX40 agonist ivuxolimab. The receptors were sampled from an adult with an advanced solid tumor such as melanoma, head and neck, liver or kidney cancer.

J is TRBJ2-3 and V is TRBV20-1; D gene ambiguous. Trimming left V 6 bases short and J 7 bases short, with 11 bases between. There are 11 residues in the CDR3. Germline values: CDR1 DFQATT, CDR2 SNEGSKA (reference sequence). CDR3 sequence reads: CSARQSYTQYF. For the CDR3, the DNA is TGCAGTGCAAGGCAGTCGTATACGCAGTATTTT.

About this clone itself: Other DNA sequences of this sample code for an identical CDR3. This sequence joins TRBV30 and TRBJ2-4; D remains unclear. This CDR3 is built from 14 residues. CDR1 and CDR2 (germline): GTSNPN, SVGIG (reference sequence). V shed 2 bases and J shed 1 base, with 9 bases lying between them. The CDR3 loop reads CAWSFSLAKNIQYF. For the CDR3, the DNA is TGTGCCTGGAGTTTCTCCCTGGCCAAAAACATTCAGTACTTC.

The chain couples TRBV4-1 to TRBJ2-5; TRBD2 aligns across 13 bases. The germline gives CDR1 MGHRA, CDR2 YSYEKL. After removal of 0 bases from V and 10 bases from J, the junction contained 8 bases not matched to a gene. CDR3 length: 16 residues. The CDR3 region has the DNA TGCGCCAGCAGCCAAGATTGGACTAGCGGGGGTCGGGTCCAGTACTTC. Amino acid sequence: CASSQDWTSGGRVQYF.

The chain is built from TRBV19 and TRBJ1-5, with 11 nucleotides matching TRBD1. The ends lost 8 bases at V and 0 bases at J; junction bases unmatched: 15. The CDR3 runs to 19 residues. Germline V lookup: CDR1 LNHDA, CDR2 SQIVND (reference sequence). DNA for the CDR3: TGTGCCAGTTCGCAAACCGGGACAGGGGGGTTTGGTAGCAATCAGCCCCAGCATTTT. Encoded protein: CASSQTGTGGFGSNQPQHF.

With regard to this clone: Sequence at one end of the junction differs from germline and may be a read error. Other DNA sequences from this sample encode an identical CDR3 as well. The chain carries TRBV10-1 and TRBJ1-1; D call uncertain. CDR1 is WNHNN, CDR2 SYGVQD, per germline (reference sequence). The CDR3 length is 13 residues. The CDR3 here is CASSEAENTEAFF. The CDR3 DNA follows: TGCGCCAGCAGTGAGGCAGAGAACACTGAGGCTTTCTTT.

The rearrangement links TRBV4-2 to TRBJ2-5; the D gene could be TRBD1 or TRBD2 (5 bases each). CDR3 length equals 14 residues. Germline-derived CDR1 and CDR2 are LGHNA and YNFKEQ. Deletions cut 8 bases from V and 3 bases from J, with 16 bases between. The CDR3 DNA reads TGTGCCAGCTCCAACCCAGCGGACAAAGAGACCCAGTACTTC. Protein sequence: CASSNPADKETQYF.

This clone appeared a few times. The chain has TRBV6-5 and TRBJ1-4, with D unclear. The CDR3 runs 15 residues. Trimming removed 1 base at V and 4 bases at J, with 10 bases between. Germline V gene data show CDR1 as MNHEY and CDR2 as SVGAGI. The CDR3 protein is CASSYYLGSNEKLFF. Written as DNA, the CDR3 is TGTGCCAGCAGTTACTATCTAGGGAGTAATGAAAAACTGTTTTTT.

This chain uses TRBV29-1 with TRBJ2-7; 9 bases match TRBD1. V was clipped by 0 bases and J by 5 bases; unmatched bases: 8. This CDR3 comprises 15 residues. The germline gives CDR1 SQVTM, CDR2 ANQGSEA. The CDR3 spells CSVEDGTGKGDEQYF. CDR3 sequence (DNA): TGCAGCGTTGAAGATGGGACAGGGAAGGGGGACGAGCAGTACTTC.

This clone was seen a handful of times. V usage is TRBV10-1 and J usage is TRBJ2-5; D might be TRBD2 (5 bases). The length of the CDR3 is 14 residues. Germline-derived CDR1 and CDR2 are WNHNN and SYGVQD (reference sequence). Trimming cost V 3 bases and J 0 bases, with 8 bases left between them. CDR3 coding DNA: TGCGCCAGCAGTGACGGCGGGCACCAAGAGACCCAGTACTTC. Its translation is CASSDGGHQETQYF.

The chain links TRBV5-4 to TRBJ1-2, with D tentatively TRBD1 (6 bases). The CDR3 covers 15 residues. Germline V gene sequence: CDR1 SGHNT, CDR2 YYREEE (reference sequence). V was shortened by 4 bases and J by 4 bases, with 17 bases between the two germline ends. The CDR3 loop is CASSPFGQGTYGYTF. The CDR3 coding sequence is TGTGCCAGCAGCCCCTTTGGGCAGGGGACCTATGGCTACACCTTC.

For the CDR3, the DNA is TGTGCAAGTCGCCCCGACAGGGACGAACGTGAGAGTAATCAGCCCCAGCATTTT. Translating it yields CASRPDRDERESNQPQHF. The genes are TRBV12-2 and TRBJ1-5; TRBD1, the table's D call, lacks a check against the DNA. TRBV12-2 is classified as a pseudogene. The length of the CDR3 is 18 residues.

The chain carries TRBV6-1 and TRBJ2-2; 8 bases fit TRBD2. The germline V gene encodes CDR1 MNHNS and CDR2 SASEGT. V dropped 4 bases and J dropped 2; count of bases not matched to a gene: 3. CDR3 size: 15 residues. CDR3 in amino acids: CASSAGGANTGELFF. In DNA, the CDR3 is TGTGCCAGCAGTGCCGGGGGGGCTAACACCGGGGAGCTGTTTTTT.

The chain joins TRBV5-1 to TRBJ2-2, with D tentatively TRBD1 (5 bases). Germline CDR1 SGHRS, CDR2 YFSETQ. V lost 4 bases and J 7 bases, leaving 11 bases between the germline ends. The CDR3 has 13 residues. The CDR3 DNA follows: TGCGCCAGCAGCGGCAGGGAAGGCGGGGAGCTGTTTTTT. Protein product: CASSGREGGELFF.

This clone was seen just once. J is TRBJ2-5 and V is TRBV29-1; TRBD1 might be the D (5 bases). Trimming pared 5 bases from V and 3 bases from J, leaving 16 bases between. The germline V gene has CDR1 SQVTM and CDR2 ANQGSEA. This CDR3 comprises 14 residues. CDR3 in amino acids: CSVSKGLKKETQYF. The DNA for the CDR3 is TGCAGCGTTTCCAAGGGGCTCAAAAAAGAGACCCAGTACTTC. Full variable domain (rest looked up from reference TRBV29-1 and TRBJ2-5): SAVISQKPSRDICQRGTSLTIQCQVDSQVTMMFWYRQQPGQSLTLIATANQGSEATYESGFVIDKFPISRPNLTFSTLTVSNMSPEDSSIYLCSVSKGLKKETQYFGPGTRLLVL.

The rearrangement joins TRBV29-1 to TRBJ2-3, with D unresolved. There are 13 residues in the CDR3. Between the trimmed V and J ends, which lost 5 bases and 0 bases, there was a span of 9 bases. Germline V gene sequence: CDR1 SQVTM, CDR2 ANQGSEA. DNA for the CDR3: TGCAGCGTTCCGGACGGTAGCACAGATACGCAGTATTTT. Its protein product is CSVPDGSTDTQYF.

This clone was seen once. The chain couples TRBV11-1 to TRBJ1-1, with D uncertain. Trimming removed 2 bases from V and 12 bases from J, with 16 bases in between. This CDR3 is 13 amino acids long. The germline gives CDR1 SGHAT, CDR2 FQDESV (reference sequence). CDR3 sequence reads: CASSLRNTVRSFF. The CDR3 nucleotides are TGTGCCAGCAGCTTACGAAACACAGTAAGGTCTTTCTTT.

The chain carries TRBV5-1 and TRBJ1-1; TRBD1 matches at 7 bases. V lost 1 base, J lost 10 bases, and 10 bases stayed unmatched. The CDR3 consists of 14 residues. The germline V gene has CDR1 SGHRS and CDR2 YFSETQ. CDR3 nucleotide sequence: TGCGCCAGCAGCTTGATGTCAGGGGGGGATGTAGCTTTCTTT. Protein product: CASSLMSGGDVAFF.

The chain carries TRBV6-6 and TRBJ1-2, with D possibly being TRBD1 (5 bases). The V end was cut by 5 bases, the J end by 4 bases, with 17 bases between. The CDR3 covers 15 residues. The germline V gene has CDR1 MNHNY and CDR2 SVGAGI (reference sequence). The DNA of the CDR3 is TGTGCCAGCAGTCGGTTCTTCAGGGCCAGCTATGGCTACACCTTC. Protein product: CASSRFFRASYGYTF.

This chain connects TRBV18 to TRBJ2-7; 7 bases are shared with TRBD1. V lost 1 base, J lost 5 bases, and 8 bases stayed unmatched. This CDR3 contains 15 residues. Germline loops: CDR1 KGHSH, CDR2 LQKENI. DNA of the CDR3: TGTGCCAGCTCACCACAGCGGCAGGGGGTCGACGAGCAGTACTTC. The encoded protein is CASSPQRQGVDEQYF. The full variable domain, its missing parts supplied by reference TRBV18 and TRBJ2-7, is NAGVMQNPRHLVRRRGQEARLRCSPMKGHSHVYWYRQLPEEGLKFMVYLQKENIIDESGMPKERFSAEFPKEGPSILRIQQVVRGDSAAYFCASSPQRQGVDEQYFGPGTRLTVT.

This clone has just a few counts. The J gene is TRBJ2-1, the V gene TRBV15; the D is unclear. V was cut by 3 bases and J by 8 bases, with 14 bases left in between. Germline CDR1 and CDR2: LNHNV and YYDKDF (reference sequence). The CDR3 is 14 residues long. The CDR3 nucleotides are TGTGCCACCAGCAGGCGCACGGGTGCGGATGAGCAGTTCTTC. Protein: CATSRRTGADEQFF.